Only a few counts were recorded for the clone carrying this TCR beta chain. The primer mix had 60 Vbeta and 13 Jbeta primers. Using immunoSEQ multiplex PCR, the repertoire was profiled, and TCRdb retains in-frame clones only, with some absent. This sample has more than 200,000 clones, with roughly 80% found just once. This sample is drawn from a study of cytomegalovirus exposure and HLA in healthy donors. The CDR3 covers 15 residues. V was clipped by 6 bases and J by 3 bases; unmatched bases: 5. The V gene's germline CDR1 is MNHEY and CDR2 SVGAGI. The sequence was obtained from a man aged 35 to 55 in good health and CMV-seronegative. The rearrangement uses TRBV6-5 and TRBJ2-7; TRBD2 agrees at 13 bases. Sequenced material: PBMCs. CDR3 bases: TGTGCCAGCAGGGAGGGACTAGCGGGAATCTACGAGCAGTACTTC. It specifies CASREGLAGIYEQYF.